Here is one T cell receptor (beta chain) with its context. Its antigen remains unidentified. Base qualities were left out, and no much larger clone turns up one base away. The data are from a study of cytomegalovirus exposure and HLA in healthy donors (dated by TCRdb to 2016 to 2017). Notes on the research overall: According to a later analysis, one platform produced both the 120 validation repertoires and the 670 or so repertoires of the first cohort. To predict cytomegalovirus infection status, the study brought together high-throughput TCR immunosequencing, statistical association of individual TCRs with disease status, and machine learning. Besides the first cohort of approximately 710 subjects, a separate validation cohort made up of over 100 different subjects was used. The aim of the study was to test whether cataloging public T cell receptors could identify signatures of past pathogen exposure. General conclusions and limits of the study: The study gave a list of roughly 150 TCR beta chains associated with cytomegalovirus. The authors suggested that the approach could potentially be extended to other disease states and immunological phenotypes. Subsequent analysis determined that TCRs grouped into clusters in the first cohort also showed a tendency toward co-occurrence across the 120 or so validation repertoires, and roughly 95% of cluster scores exceeded 0. A few of the identified cytomegalovirus-associated TCR beta chains were confirmed in vitro to be specific for cytomegalovirus antigens. Most TCR sequences were seen in very few donors, while some public TCRs were found in many individuals. A later analysis lacked HLA typing for the validation cohort, so it scored co-occurrence in that cohort across all 120 or so repertoires. The classifier was reported to diagnose cytomegalovirus status with high specificity and sensitivity in both the original cohort and the validation cohort.

Its CDR3 holds 14 amino acids, cysteine through phenylalanine. Only the CDR3 region is kept as DNA, spanning 42 bases read in frame from base 1. CDR1 is given as SGHDN and CDR2 as FVKESK, both from the germline V gene. At the junction V is shortened by 2 bases and J by 0 bases, with 7 bases in between. The donors were included in the validation cohort of over a hundred subjects, a group kept apart from the approximately 700-subject first cohort. The library was made by the immunoSEQ multiplex PCR assay. As for the original processing: To diagnose cytomegalovirus status from the catalog of TCR beta chain sequences, a statistical classification framework was built. Held by TCRdb, this immuneACCESS table contains in-frame sequences only and omits some clones. Under half of the omission traces to an unresolved V gene where checked; the cause of the rest is unknown. V and J calls and clone size are as listed in that table; D and trimming were resolved from the DNA. The sample records roughly 220,000 clones, about 93% of which are singletons. The ten largest clones take up 0.85% to 1.2% of the sample.

The sequence derives from a young woman in good health and CMV-seronegative. Sequencing used PBMCs. The V and J segments used are TRBV14 and TRBJ1-1, and perhaps TRBD1 as D gene, on 5 matching bases. Here is the DNA: TGTGCCAGCAGCCAAACAGGTATGAACACTGAAGCTTTCTTT. It codes for CASSQTGMNTEAFF.